The 10 T cell receptor beta chains given below trace back to one sample, sequenced in a study of spatial heterogeneity in lung cancer. Which antigens these TCRs recognize remains unknown. Study-wide points: In tumors, expanded intratumoral alpha and beta TCR counts tracked mutation counts.

This sample's time point: sample taken at primary tumor resection. TCRdb redid the calling of the 5' RACE reads with MiXCR, one entry per CDR3 protein. This sample has under 20,000 distinct CDR3 sequences; around 6.2% occur once, and the top ten carry 6.8%. Specimen: lung tumor tissue, collected at surgery. The source is a male donor with early-stage non-small cell lung cancer.

This clonotype was counted many times. This beta chain is off target for a library built for alpha chains, so its abundance means little. The rearrangement uses TRBV7-2 and TRBJ2-1; D is ambiguous. The germline V and J ends were trimmed by 1 base and 1 base, with 11 bases remaining between them. This CDR3 comprises 16 residues. Germline V gene data show CDR1 as SGHTA and CDR2 as FQGNSA. In nucleotides, the CDR3 is TGTGCCAGCAGCTTAGAAGGTGGGGTATCCTACAATGAGCAGTTCTTC. As protein: CASSLEGGVSYNEQFF.

This clonotype was detected ten times or more. The size of this beta chain means little, since it is a stray read in a library made for alpha chains. This chain uses TRBV9 with TRBJ1-1; D remains ambiguous. The germline V gene encodes CDR1 SGDLS and CDR2 YYNGEE. The CDR3 is 14 residues long. Trimming removed 0 bases at V and 3 bases at J, with 9 bases between. The CDR3 loop reads CASSVAPADTEAFF. The DNA of the CDR3 is TGTGCCAGCAGCGTAGCTCCAGCTGACACTGAAGCTTTCTTT.

This clonotype has a count of ten or more. This beta chain slipped into a library made for alpha chains as a stray read, so its size is not meaningful. The CDR3 DNA follows: TGTGCCAGCAGTTACACCGGCCGTACGCAGTATTTT. Translation gives CASSYTGRTQYF. The rearrangement links TRBV6-2 or TRBV6-3 to TRBJ2-3; D is uncertain. With 2 bases removed from V and 8 bases from J, the gap between germline ends came to 8 bases. Per germline, CDR1 MNHEY and CDR2 SVGEGT. This CDR3 has 12 residues.

This clonotype is medium-sized by share. This beta chain lies outside the target of a library built for alpha chains; its clone size means little. This rearrangement joins TRBV7-2 to TRBJ2-7; a weak D match, TRBD1 (5 bases). V was clipped by 5 bases and J by 2 bases, with 13 bases between them. This CDR3 is built from 14 residues. The germline CDR1 and CDR2 sequences are SGHTA and FQGNSA. This CDR3 is CASSRGRPPYEQYF. The DNA for the CDR3 is TGTGCCAGCAGCAGGGGCCGGCCACCCTACGAGCAGTACTTC. Supplemented by reference TRBV7-2 and TRBJ2-7, the full variable domain reads GAGVSQSPSNKVTEKGKDVELRCDPISGHTALYWYRQSLGQGLEFLIYFQGNSAPDKSGLPSDRFSAERTGGSVSTLTIQRTQQEDSAVYLCASSRGRPPYEQYFGPGTRLTVT.

In the case of this clonotype: The library was prepared for alpha chains; this beta chain is a stray read, so its frequency means little. The chain couples TRBV6-6 to TRBJ2-1, with 8 bases aligning to TRBD2. This CDR3 is 13 amino acids long. After removal of 6 bases from V and 9 bases from J, the junction contained 7 bases not matched to a gene. The germline V gene encodes CDR1 MNHNY and CDR2 SVGAGI (reference sequence). CDR3 in amino acids: CASSSGGDTEQFF. The CDR3 coding sequence is TGTGCCAGCAGCTCGGGGGGGGACACTGAGCAGTTCTTC.

At least ten counts were recorded for this clonotype. This beta chain is off target for a library built for alpha chains, so its abundance means little. This sequence joins TRBV7-2 and TRBJ2-1, with 12 bases aligning to TRBD2. The CDR3 has 16 amino acids. The J segment lost 6 bases and the V segment lost 4 bases, leaving 7 bases of the junction unmatched. CDR1 and CDR2 (germline): SGHTA, FQGNSA. The CDR3 loop reads CASSSRTSGIPNEQFF. The CDR3 DNA sequence: TGTGCCAGCAGCTCGAGGACTAGCGGGATCCCCAATGAGCAGTTCTTC.

This clonotype was counted ten times or more. Found in a library prepared for alpha chains, this beta chain is an off-target read, and its abundance has little meaning. The V call is TRBV5-6, the J call TRBJ1-3; 7 bases match TRBD1. Trimming took 4 bases from V and 3 from J; bases not matched to a gene: 7. Germline V lookup: CDR1 SGHDT, CDR2 YYEEEE. CDR3 length equals 15 residues. CDR3 DNA: TGTGCCAGCAGCCTGCGGACAGGTGTTGGAAACACCATATATTTT. Amino acids: CASSLRTGVGNTIYF.

This clonotype occurred many times. At one boundary the junction diverges from the germline segment, which might be a read error. As an off-target read in a library built for alpha chains, this beta chain has a frequency of little significance. The chain combines TRBV7-6 with TRBJ2-5; 9 nucleotides agree with TRBD2. CDR1 is SGHVS and CDR2 is FNYEAQ in the germline V gene. The CDR3 consists of 15 residues. CDR3 amino acids: CTSSLGLARQETQYF. CDR3 DNA: TGTACCAGCAGCTTAGGACTAGCGAGACAAGAGACCCAGTACTTC.

This clonotype was counted ten times or more. This beta chain is an off-target read within a library intended for alpha chains, so its frequency means little. The rearrangement joins TRBV12-3 or TRBV12-4 to TRBJ2-1; possibly TRBD1 for D (6 bases). Trimming removed 5 bases from V and 0 bases from J, with 11 bases in between. The CDR3 consists of 15 residues. The CDR3 nucleotides are TGTGCCAGCAGTCCCAGGGGAAGCTCCTACAATGAGCAGTTCTTC. The encoded protein is CASSPRGSSYNEQFF.

This clonotype was counted at least ten times. This beta chain is a stray sequence in a library constructed for alpha chains; its clone size is not meaningful. The chain uses TRBV5-5 and TRBJ1-1; a weak D match, TRBD1 (6 bases). Trimming pared 4 bases from V and 5 bases from J, leaving 18 bases between. CDR1 is SGHKS, CDR2 YYEKEE, per germline (reference sequence). This CDR3 has 15 residues. The CDR3 nucleotides read TGTGCCAGCAGCCCCCTCGCGGGGGGACAAACTGAAGCTTTCTTT. This gives the protein CASSPLAGGQTEAFF.